Listed below are T cell receptor beta chains from one sample, sequenced in a study of response to subunit inactivated influenza vaccine. TCRdb used MiXCR to reprocess the RT-PCR reads, holding one entry per CDR3 protein. Of about 480,000 distinct CDR3 sequences listed, about a tenth are singletons. Sequences were derived from PBMCs from blood, sampled 45 days after vaccination. All receptors come from a man in his fifties who received an inactivated influenza vaccine. Each CDR3 is given without its conserved first and last residue.

ASSPSGASNQPQH	TRBV5-1
SVVGGGRLETQY	TRBV29-1
ASSQNGGAITDTQY	TRBV7-2
ASSLWAGFTLTGELF	TRBV28
ATNGQGSNEQF	TRBV6-2/TRBV6-3
ASSYSLGSYEQY	TRBV6-5
ASSSSGTSPSEQF	TRBV7-2
ASRTAVNEQF	TRBV28
ASSSQGGNEQF	TRBV11-3
ASSLSSGGRDTQY	TRBV12-3/TRBV12-4
ASTKPGPSYEQY	TRBV28
ASSLTGGVYEQY	TRBV7-7
ASSWGPGGRGTDTQY	TRBV5-5
ASSEPAVTLDTQY	TRBV2
ASSLEAGQFTTEAF	TRBV5-1